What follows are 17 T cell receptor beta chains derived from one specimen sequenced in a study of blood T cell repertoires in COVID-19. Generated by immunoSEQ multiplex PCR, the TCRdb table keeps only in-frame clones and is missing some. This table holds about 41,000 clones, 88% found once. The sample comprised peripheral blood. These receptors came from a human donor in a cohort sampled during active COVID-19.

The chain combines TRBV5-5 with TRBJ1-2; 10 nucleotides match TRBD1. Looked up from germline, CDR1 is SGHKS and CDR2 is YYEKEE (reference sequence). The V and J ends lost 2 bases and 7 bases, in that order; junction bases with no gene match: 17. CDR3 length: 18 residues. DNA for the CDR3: TGTGCCAGCAGCTTTACCGCAGGCGGGGACAGGGGAGAGAGTGGCTACACCTTC. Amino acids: CASSFTAGGDRGESGYTF.

The CDR3 protein is CASSSPGNQDEQFF. As DNA, the CDR3 is TGCGCCAGCAGCTCCCCCGGGAACCAGGATGAGCAGTTCTTC. The rearrangement uses TRBV5-1 and TRBJ2-1; possible D gene TRBD2, 5 bases. CDR3 length: 14 residues. CDR1 SGHRS and CDR2 YFSETQ come from the germline V gene. Between the trimmed V and J ends, which lost 3 bases and 8 bases, there was a span of 15 bases.

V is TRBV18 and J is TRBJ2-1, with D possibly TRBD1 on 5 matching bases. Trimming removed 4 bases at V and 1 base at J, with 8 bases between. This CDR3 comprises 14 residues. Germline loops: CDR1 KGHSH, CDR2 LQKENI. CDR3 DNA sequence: TGTGCCAGCTCACGCAGGGAATCCTACAATGAGCAGTTCTTC. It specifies CASSRRESYNEQFF.

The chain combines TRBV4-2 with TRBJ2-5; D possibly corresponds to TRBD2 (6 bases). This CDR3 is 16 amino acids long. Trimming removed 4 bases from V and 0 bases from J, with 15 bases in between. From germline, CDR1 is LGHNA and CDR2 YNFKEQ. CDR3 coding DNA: TGTGCCAGCAGCCCCGAATGGGGGGTCTACCAAGAGACCCAGTACTTC. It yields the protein CASSPEWGVYQETQYF.

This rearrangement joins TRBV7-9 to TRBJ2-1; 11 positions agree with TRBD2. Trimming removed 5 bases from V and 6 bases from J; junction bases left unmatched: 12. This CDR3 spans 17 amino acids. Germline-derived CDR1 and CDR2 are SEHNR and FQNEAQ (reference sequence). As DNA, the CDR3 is TGTGCCAGCAGCCTGCGACTCGGACTAGCGGGCGGCAATGAGCAGTTCTTC. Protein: CASSLRLGLAGGNEQFF.

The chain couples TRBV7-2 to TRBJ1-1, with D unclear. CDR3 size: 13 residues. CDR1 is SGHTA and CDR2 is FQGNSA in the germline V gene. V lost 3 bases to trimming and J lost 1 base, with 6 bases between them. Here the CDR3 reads CASSFEANTEAFF. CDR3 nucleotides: TGTGCCAGCAGCTTCGAAGCGAACACTGAAGCTTTCTTT.

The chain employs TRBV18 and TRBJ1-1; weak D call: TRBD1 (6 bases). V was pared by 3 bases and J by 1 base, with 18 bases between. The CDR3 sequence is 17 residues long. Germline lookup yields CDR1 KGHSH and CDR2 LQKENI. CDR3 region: CASSPSLIQGPNTEAFF. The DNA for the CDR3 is TGTGCCAGCTCACCTTCCCTAATACAGGGACCGAACACTGAAGCTTTCTTT.

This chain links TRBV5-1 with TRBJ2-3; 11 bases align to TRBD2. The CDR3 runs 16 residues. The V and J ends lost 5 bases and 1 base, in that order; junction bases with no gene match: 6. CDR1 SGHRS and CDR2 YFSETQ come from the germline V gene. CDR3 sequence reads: CASSIAGGPGTDTQYF. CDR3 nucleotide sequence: TGCGCCAGCAGTATAGCGGGAGGGCCTGGCACAGATACGCAGTATTTT.

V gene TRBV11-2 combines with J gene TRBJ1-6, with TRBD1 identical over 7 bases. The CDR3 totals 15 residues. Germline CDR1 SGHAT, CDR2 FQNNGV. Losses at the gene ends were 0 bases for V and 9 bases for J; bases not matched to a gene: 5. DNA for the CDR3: TGTGCCAGCAGCTTAGATCGGACAGGAGCTTCACCCCTCCACTTT. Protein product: CASSLDRTGASPLHF.

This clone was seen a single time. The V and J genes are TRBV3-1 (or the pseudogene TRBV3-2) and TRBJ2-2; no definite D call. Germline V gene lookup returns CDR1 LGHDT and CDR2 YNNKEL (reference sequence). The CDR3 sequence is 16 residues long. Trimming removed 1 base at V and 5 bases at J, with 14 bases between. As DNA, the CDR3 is TGTGCCAGCAGCCAAGGGGCCTATCAAACAACCGGGGAGCTGTTTTTT. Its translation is CASSQGAYQTTGELFF.

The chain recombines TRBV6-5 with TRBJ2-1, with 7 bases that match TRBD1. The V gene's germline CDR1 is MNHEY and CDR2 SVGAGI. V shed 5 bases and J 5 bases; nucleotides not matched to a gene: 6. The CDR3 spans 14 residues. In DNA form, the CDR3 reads TGTGCCAGCAGTCCCCTGGACAGGCACAATGAGCAGTTCTTC. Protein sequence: CASSPLDRHNEQFF.

The CDR3 region is CASSSRIAGATGNEQFF. CDR3 nucleotides: TGTGCCAGCAGTTCCCGAATCGCGGGAGCGACGGGCAATGAGCAGTTCTTC. V and J are TRBV6-2 or TRBV6-3 and TRBJ2-1, with 7 bases fitting TRBD2. The V gene end was trimmed by 4 bases and the J gene end by 6 bases; junction bases not matched to a gene: 15. The CDR3 spans 17 residues. Germline CDR1 is MNHEY and CDR2 is SVGEGT.

The CDR3 DNA sequence: TGTGCCAGAGCCGGGACTAGCTACATCGATAGCTCCTACAATGAGCAGTTCTTC. Protein product: CARAGTSYIDSSYNEQFF. This chain joins TRBV19 and TRBJ2-1; TRBD2 aligns across 9 bases. The V gene end was trimmed by 9 bases and the J gene end by 0 bases; junction bases not matched to a gene: 15. CDR1 is LNHDA, CDR2 SQIVND, per germline (reference sequence). The CDR3 is 18 residues long.

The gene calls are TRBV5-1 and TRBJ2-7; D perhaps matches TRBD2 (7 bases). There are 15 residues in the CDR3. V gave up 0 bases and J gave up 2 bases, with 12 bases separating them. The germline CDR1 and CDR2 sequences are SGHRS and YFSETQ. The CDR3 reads CASSLGGGATYEQYF. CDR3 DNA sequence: TGCGCCAGCAGCTTGGGCGGGGGCGCAACCTACGAGCAGTACTTC. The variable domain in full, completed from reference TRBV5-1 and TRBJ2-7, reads KAGVTQTPRYLIKTRGQQVTLSCSPISGHRSVSWYQQTPGQGLQFLFEYFSETQRNKGNFPGRFSGRQFSNSRSEMNVSTLELGDSALYLCASSLGGGATYEQYFGPGTRLTVT.

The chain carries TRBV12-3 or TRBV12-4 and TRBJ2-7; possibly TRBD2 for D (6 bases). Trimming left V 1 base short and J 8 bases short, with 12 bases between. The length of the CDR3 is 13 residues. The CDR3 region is CASSLVTSHKQYF. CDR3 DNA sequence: TGTGCCAGCAGTTTAGTGACTAGTCATAAGCAGTACTTC.

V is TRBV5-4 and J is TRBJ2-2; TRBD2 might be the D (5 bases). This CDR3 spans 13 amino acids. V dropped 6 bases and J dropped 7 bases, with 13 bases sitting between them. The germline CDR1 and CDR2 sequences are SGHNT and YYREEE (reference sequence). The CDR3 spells CASTTRGGGELFF. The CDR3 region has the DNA TGTGCCAGCACCACACGGGGTGGCGGGGAGCTGTTTTTT.

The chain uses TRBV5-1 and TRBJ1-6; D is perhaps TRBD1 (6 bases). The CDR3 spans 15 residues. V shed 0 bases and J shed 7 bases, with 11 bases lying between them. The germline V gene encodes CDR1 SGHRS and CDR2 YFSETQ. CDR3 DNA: TGCGCCAGCAGCTTGGGACAGGCTGCAAATTCACCCCTCCACTTT. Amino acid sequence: CASSLGQAANSPLHF.